These 19 T cell receptor beta chains came from one sample sequenced in a study of metastatic and nonmetastatic thyroid tumors. All patients were treatment-naive before thyroid surgery. TCRdb called clones again from the PCR reads with MiXCR. The sample records approximately 23,000 clones, 20% to 25% being singletons. Sequences were obtained from blood. The receptors derive from a male donor with papillary thyroid cancer or a benign thyroid nodule (not recorded which). Some clones in this sample may be carry-over from other donors' samples.

This clone has ten or more counts. This chain joins TRBV18 and TRBJ2-5; D remains unclear. Trimming left V 3 bases short and J 4 bases short, with 12 bases between. There are 14 residues in the CDR3. Germline V gives CDR1 KGHSH, CDR2 LQKENI. The CDR3 DNA is TGTGCCAGCTCACCGGGTCGACATCCAGAGACCCAGTACTTC. This sequence encodes CASSPGRHPETQYF.

V and J are TRBV29-1 and TRBJ2-5, with D unresolved. V lost 5 bases and J lost 3, with 16 bases in between. Germline V gene data show CDR1 as SQVTM and CDR2 as ANQGSEA. The CDR3 has 14 residues. This chain's CDR3 is CSVLPYLEEETQYF. Here the CDR3 DNA reads TGCAGCGTTTTGCCCTACTTAGAGGAAGAGACCCAGTACTTC.

The chain uses TRBV27 and TRBJ2-1; D tentatively fits TRBD1 or TRBD2 (6 bases each). V lost 5 bases, J lost 2 bases, and 10 bases lay in between. Germline values: CDR1 MNHEY, CDR2 SMNVEV (reference sequence). The CDR3 consists of 14 residues. CDR3: CASSAGGPYNEQFF. CDR3 in DNA: TGTGCCAGCAGTGCCGGGGGCCCCTACAATGAGCAGTTCTTC.

This sequence joins TRBV28 and TRBJ2-7; 10 bases map to TRBD2. Looked up from germline, CDR1 is MDHEN and CDR2 is SYDVKM. The V segment lost 8 bases and the J segment 2 bases; nucleotides outside the gene matches: 18. The CDR3 is made up of 18 amino acids. CDR3 sequence reads: CASGTRGLAGARTYEQYF. In DNA form, the CDR3 reads TGTGCCAGCGGTACCAGAGGGCTAGCGGGGGCAAGAACCTACGAGCAGTACTTC.

Concerning this clone itself: This may come from a read error, since a much larger clone is one base off. The same CDR3 is also encoded by other DNA sequences in this sample. The chain employs TRBV9 and TRBJ2-5, with D uncertain. CDR1 and CDR2 from the germline V gene are SGDLS and YYNGEE. V gave up 0 bases and J gave up 5 bases, with 11 bases separating them. The CDR3 runs to 14 residues. CDR3 protein: CASSVDTAQETQYF. CDR3 DNA sequence: TGTGCCAGCAGCGTAGATACGGCCCAGGAGACCCAGTACTTC.

Comment on this clone: A much larger clone lies a single base off, so this may be a read error. Within the sample, other DNA sequences also encode this same CDR3. The chain uses TRBV12-3 or TRBV12-4 and TRBJ1-4; a weak D match, TRBD1 (6 bases). V gave up 1 base and J gave up 11 bases, with 14 bases separating them. The CDR3 is 14 amino acids. The CDR3 protein is CASSLGTVDEKLFF. As DNA, the CDR3 is TGTGCCAGCAGTTTAGGGACAGTTGACGAGAAACTGTTTTTT.

The chain uses TRBV6-1 and TRBJ2-3, with 13 bases lining up with TRBD2. Trimming removed 7 bases from V and 8 bases from J; junction bases left unmatched: 15. The CDR3 covers 17 residues. In germline, CDR1 is MNHNS, CDR2 SASEGT. CDR3 sequence (DNA): TGTGCCAGCAATGTCTTCGTTAGGACTAGCGGGAGTGCTACGCAGTATTTT. Translating gives CASNVFVRTSGSATQYF.

This sequence joins TRBV5-1 and TRBJ2-7, with 12 bases matching TRBD2. Trimming removed 0 bases from V and 6 bases from J; junction bases left unmatched: 4. The CDR3 has 15 amino acids. CDR1 is SGHRS and CDR2 is YFSETQ in the germline V gene. CDR3: CASSLEASGRGEQYF. CDR3 sequence (DNA): TGCGCCAGCAGCTTGGAGGCTAGCGGGAGGGGCGAGCAGTACTTC.

The rearrangement joins TRBV27 to TRBJ2-3; possibly TRBD1 or TRBD2 for D (5 bases each). Germline V lookup: CDR1 MNHEY, CDR2 SMNVEV (reference sequence). This CDR3 is built from 17 residues. The CDR3, as DNA: TGTGCTAGCTATGTATCCTTTAGGGGAGTTGTGTCAGATACGCAGTATTTT. Translation: CASYVSFRGVVSDTQYF.

This clone was observed at least ten times. V usage is TRBV5-1 and J usage is TRBJ2-7; 11 positions agree with TRBD2. After removal of 0 bases from V and 4 bases from J, the junction contained 6 bases not matched to a gene. Germline CDR1 reads SGHRS; CDR2 reads YFSETQ. The CDR3 is 16 residues long. DNA for the CDR3: TGCGCCAGCAGCTTGGAAATGGCTAGCGGGGGGTACGAGCAGTACTTC. This gives the protein CASSLEMASGGYEQYF.

This clone was found many times. The chain employs TRBV20-1 and TRBJ1-1; D gene uncertain. CDR1 is DFQATT, CDR2 SNEGSKA, per germline (reference sequence). This CDR3 region has 16 residues. Trimming pared 0 bases from V and 6 bases from J, leaving 20 bases between. The CDR3 protein is CSARDQVAQNGAEAFF. CDR3 sequence (DNA): TGCAGTGCTAGAGATCAGGTGGCCCAGAATGGCGCTGAAGCTTTCTTT.

This clone came up many times. The rearrangement uses TRBV12-3 or TRBV12-4 and TRBJ2-7, with TRBD2 matching 13 bases. J was trimmed by 7 bases and V by 5 bases; bases with no gene match: 2. This CDR3 is built from 13 residues. The CDR3 DNA reads TGTGCCAGCAGTAGACTAGCGGGGGGTGAGCAGTACTTC. Amino acids: CASSRLAGGEQYF.

The chain recombines TRBV11-2 with TRBJ1-1; D is unresolved. V lost 2 bases to trimming and J lost 1 base, with 8 bases between them. The CDR3 loop spans 14 amino acids. CDR1 SGHAT and CDR2 FQNNGV come from the germline V gene. The CDR3 spells CASSLQGGNTEAFF. CDR3 coding DNA: TGTGCCAGCAGCTTACAAGGCGGGAACACTGAAGCTTTCTTT.

This clone was counted at least ten times. The rearrangement uses TRBV20-1 and TRBJ2-3; TRBD1 might be the D (6 bases). V lost 2 bases and J 0 bases, leaving 15 bases between the germline ends. CDR3 length: 16 amino acids. The germline V gene encodes CDR1 DFQATT and CDR2 SNEGSKA (reference sequence). DNA for the CDR3: TGCAGTGCTAGACCTACGACAGGTCCTAGCACAGATACGCAGTATTTT. It is translated as CSARPTTGPSTDTQYF.

This clone was detected a few times. A much larger clonotype is one base distant, so this may be a read error. Other DNA sequences of this sample code for an identical CDR3. The V gene is TRBV5-1, the J gene TRBJ2-3; D unresolved. CDR3 length: 14 amino acids. V lost 5 bases to trimming and J lost 1 base, with 11 bases between them. CDR1 and CDR2 (germline): SGHRS, YFSETQ. Written as DNA, the CDR3 is TGCGCCAGCAGGCCAAGGGTGGGCACAGATACGCAGTATTTT. Translating gives CASRPRVGTDTQYF.

This clone showed up many times. The CDR3 nucleotides are TGTGCCAGCAGTTTATTGACCGCCAACGGAAACACCATATATTTT. As protein: CASSLLTANGNTIYF. The V gene is TRBV28, the J gene TRBJ1-3; the D is unclear. CDR1 and CDR2 from the germline V gene are MDHEN and SYDVKM. Trimming took 1 base from V and 4 from J, leaving 11 bases between them. This CDR3 region has 15 residues.

CDR3 loop: CASDRGTPGSSGNTDTQYF. CDR3 in DNA: TGTGCCTCGGACCGCGGGACACCGGGTTCTTCAGGTAACACAGATACGCAGTATTTT. The chain couples TRBV30 to TRBJ2-3; D may be TRBD1 or TRBD2 (6 bases each). Trimming stripped 7 bases from V and 2 bases from J, with 31 bases between. This CDR3 comprises 19 residues. Germline loops: CDR1 GTSNPN, CDR2 SVGIG (reference sequence).

The CDR3 bases are TGTGCCAGCAGTTTGGTGGTGGCGAGTTTTACTGAAGCTTTCTTT. Translation: CASSLVVASFTEAFF. The chain recombines TRBV28 with TRBJ1-1; D is uncertain. CDR3 length: 15 residues. From germline, CDR1 is MDHEN and CDR2 SYDVKM. V was cut by 3 bases and J by 5 bases, with 16 bases left in between.

This clone was counted a single time. The rearrangement links TRBV18 to TRBJ1-1; 8 bases agree with TRBD1. Germline CDR1 reads KGHSH; CDR2 reads LQKENI. The CDR3 is 15 residues long. Trimming cost V 4 bases and J 4 bases; bases outside gene matches: 8. This CDR3 is CASSRTGQGATEAFF. CDR3 DNA: TGTGCCAGCTCACGAACCGGGCAGGGGGCCACTGAAGCTTTCTTT.